The TCR beta chain under discussion was sequenced for a study of shared clonotypes between healthy human individuals. Across the whole study: A few men and a couple of women, aged 18 to 49, were donors. Each donor's CD8 memory used one plate, CD8 naive two, each CD4 subset three. Study observations and caveats: Generation of non-shared clonotypes was less probable than generation of clonotypes shared by all four donors.

The CDR3 is 13 residues long. Deletions cut 5 bases from V and 0 bases from J, with 7 bases between. The germline gives CDR1 SQVTM, CDR2 ANQGSEA. Positively selected for CCR7, the CD45RO-negative cells used as naive CD8 cells excluded terminally differentiated effector memory CD45RA+ cells. Measured with immunoSEQ multiplex PCR; TCRdb has only the in-frame clones, and not every one. Of hundreds of thousands of clones in the sample, around 95% were seen once. A remark on this clone: The target antigen is unknown. Other DNA sequences of this sample code for an identical CDR3.

The chain employs TRBV29-1 and TRBJ2-2; D ambiguous. What was sequenced was naive CD8+ T cells sorted from blood. The clonotype originates from a woman in her 30s in good health. The CDR3 is CSVRTANTGELFF. CDR3 bases: TGCAGCGTTAGGACGGCGAACACCGGGGAGCTGTTTTTT.